This TCR beta chain derives from a study of shared clonotypes between healthy human individuals. CD4+ cells were split into CD45RA+ naive and CD45RA-negative memory subsets. Whole-study results and caveats: Only blood was sampled; tissue repertoires likely differ. Clonotypes shared by all four sorted-subset donors had higher generation probabilities than non-shared clonotypes.

This CDR3 is built from 14 residues. Germline trimming cut 7 bases from V and 2 bases from J; bases unmatched to any gene: 7. Germline V gene lookup returns CDR1 SQVTM and CDR2 ANQGSEA. With respect to this clone: Its antigen is not known.

Sequenced by immunoSEQ multiplex PCR; TCRdb stores in-frame clones only, minus some. The data hold some 2,000,000 clones, with 90% to 95% observed a single time. The source material was naive CD4+ T cells sorted from blood. Subset denoted: CD45RA+ positively selected. The chain combines TRBV29-1 with TRBJ2-2; 7 nucleotides agree with TRBD1. The sequence was collected from a man in his late teens or twenties in good health. CDR3 bases: TGCAGCGGCAGAGACAGGGCCAACACCGGGGAGCTGTTTTTT. Encoded protein: CSGRDRANTGELFF.